A single sample is the source of the 21 T cell receptor beta chains below, sequenced in a study of T cells after yellow fever vaccination. In TCRdb, the 5' RACE reads were re-called with MiXCR into one record per CDR3 protein. The sample has 300,000 to 350,000 distinct CDR3 sequences, over 8.5% seen once. The specimen was CD4+ T cells sorted from PBMCs, collected 45 days after the yellow fever booster vaccination. The receptor set was obtained from a man younger than 35 who received the YFV17D yellow fever vaccine.

This clonotype was picked up a small number of times. The V gene is TRBV11-2, the J gene TRBJ2-7, with 7 bases fitting TRBD2. V shed 7 bases, J shed 0 bases, and the junction held 9 bases outside the gene matches. There are 15 residues in the CDR3. From germline, CDR1 is SGHAT and CDR2 FQNNGV. The CDR3 sequence is CASTSWASGSYEQYF. DNA for the CDR3: TGTGCCAGCACTTCATGGGCTAGCGGCTCCTACGAGCAGTACTTC. Variable domain in full (rest from reference TRBV11-2 and TRBJ2-7): EAGVAQSPRYKIIEKRQSVAFWCNPISGHATLYWYQQILGQGPKLLIQFQNNGVVDDSQLPKDRFSAERLKGVDSTLKIQPAKLEDSAVYLCASTSWASGSYEQYFGPGTRLTVT.

This chain uses TRBV7-8 with TRBJ1-5; 8 bases are a match to TRBD1. Germline V gene lookup returns CDR1 SGHVS and CDR2 FQNEAQ. The CDR3 is 15 amino acids. V was clipped by 5 bases and J by 4 bases; unmatched bases: 7. CDR3 residues: CASSTDRAANQPQHF. The CDR3 DNA reads as TGTGCCAGCAGCACGGACAGGGCGGCGAATCAGCCCCAGCATTTT.

This clonotype showed up just a few times. This CDR3 reads CASSEGGGLRKETQYF. The CDR3 nucleotides read TGTGCCAGCAGTGAGGGAGGGGGACTGCGGAAAGAGACCCAGTACTTC. The rearrangement links TRBV25-1 to TRBJ2-5, with D possibly TRBD2 on 7 matching bases. This CDR3 region has 16 residues. Trimming stripped 3 bases from V and 3 bases from J, with 17 bases between. Germline V gives CDR1 MGHDK, CDR2 SYGVNS.

There are many counts of this clonotype. This chain links TRBV29-1 with TRBJ2-7; possible D gene TRBD1, 6 bases. V was shortened by 5 bases and J by 7 bases, with 12 bases between the two germline ends. The CDR3 consists of 11 residues. Germline V gene sequence: CDR1 SQVTM, CDR2 ANQGSEA. In nucleotides, the CDR3 is TGCAGCGTTTGGGACATGGGGGAGCAGTACGTC. It translates to CSVWDMGEQYV.

The chain has TRBV6-6 and TRBJ2-3, with a tentative D call TRBD2 (5 bases). The CDR3 loop spans 13 amino acids. V shed 9 bases and J shed 0 bases, with 10 bases lying between them. Per germline, CDR1 MNHNY and CDR2 SVGAGI (reference sequence). The CDR3 DNA sequence: TGTGCCAGTCACGGACTGAGCACAGATACGCAGTATTTT. Translated: CASHGLSTDTQYF.

The genes are TRBV5-4 and TRBJ2-5; D is perhaps TRBD1 or TRBD2 (6 bases each). The CDR3 length is 18 residues. CDR1 and CDR2 from the germline V gene are SGHNT and YYREEE (reference sequence). Trimming pared 3 bases from V and 1 base from J, leaving 22 bases between. The DNA for the CDR3 is TGTGCCAGCAGCTCACTCATAGGCGGGACAACGCTCCAAGAGACCCAGTACTTC. This gives the protein CASSSLIGGTTLQETQYF.

The CDR3 reads CSASPGRSTGELFF. The DNA of the CDR3 is TGCAGTGCTTCTCCAGGGAGAAGCACCGGGGAGCTGTTTTTT. The chain employs TRBV20-1 and TRBJ2-2; tentatively, D is TRBD1 or TRBD2 (5 bases each). In germline, CDR1 is DFQATT, CDR2 SNEGSKA (reference sequence). The CDR3 contains 14 residues. V was pared by 5 bases and J by 4 bases, with 14 bases between.

J is TRBJ2-1 and V is TRBV4-2; 9 nucleotides agree with TRBD2. V lost 4 bases and J lost 7; bases outside the gene matches: 8. The CDR3 contains 15 residues. Looked up from germline, CDR1 is LGHNA and CDR2 is YNFKEQ. DNA for the CDR3: TGTGCCAGCAGCCGATCCCAGCGGGGGGAAAATGAGCAGTTCTTC. Protein sequence: CASSRSQRGENEQFF.

The rearrangement joins TRBV5-1 to TRBJ2-3; TRBD1 agrees at 7 bases. CDR1 is SGHRS and CDR2 is YFSETQ in the germline V gene. The CDR3 covers 12 residues. V trimming: 1 base; J trimming: 8 bases; junction bases outside the gene matches: 1. The CDR3 loop reads CASSLNRGTQYF. In DNA, the CDR3 is TGCGCCAGCAGCTTGAACAGGGGTACGCAGTATTTT.

This clonotype showed up many times. The CDR3 loop reads CASSLNVQGYNEQFF. The CDR3 region has the DNA TGTGCCAGCAGTTTAAATGTTCAGGGGTACAATGAGCAGTTCTTC. This chain connects TRBV12-3 or TRBV12-4 to TRBJ2-1; D is perhaps TRBD1 (6 bases). The CDR3 loop spans 15 amino acids. The V end lost 2 bases, the J end lost 4 bases, and 12 bases lay between the germline ends.

In its sample, this clonotype was seen many times. The chain recombines TRBV7-2 with TRBJ1-2; unclear D gene. Trimming took off 5 bases at V and 4 bases at J, with 8 bases between the two ends. The CDR3 runs to 12 residues. From germline, CDR1 is SGHTA and CDR2 FQGNSA. CDR3: CASSGLGYGYTF. The CDR3 DNA is TGTGCCAGCAGCGGACTAGGCTATGGCTACACCTTC.

The rearrangement links TRBV6-1 to TRBJ2-5, with D perhaps given as TRBD1 or TRBD2 (6 bases each). V was pared by 7 bases and J by 7 bases, with 19 bases between. This CDR3 contains 14 residues. From germline, CDR1 is MNHNS and CDR2 SASEGT. CDR3 region: CASTMTSRGVTQYF. The CDR3 DNA reads TGTGCCAGCACCATGACTAGTAGGGGGGTGACCCAGTACTTC.

The sample holds a few counts of this clonotype. This chain joins TRBV20-1 and TRBJ1-3; no reliable D call. V was clipped by 4 bases and J by 4 bases, with 11 bases between them. The CDR3 extends over 13 amino acids. The germline CDR1 and CDR2 sequences are DFQATT and SNEGSKA (reference sequence). CDR3 nucleotide sequence: TGCAGTGCTACTAGGGTGGGAGGAAACACCATATATTTT. This gives the protein CSATRVGGNTIYF.

As regards this clonotype: The junction shows a germline mismatch at one end, possibly a read error. The chain has TRBV7-7 and TRBJ2-5, with D perhaps TRBD2 (6 bases). CDR1 and CDR2 from the germline V gene are SSHAT and FNYEAQ (reference sequence). This CDR3 comprises 14 residues. CDR3 DNA sequence: TGTGCTAGCAGCTTAATGGGGGGCCAAGAGACCCAGTACTTC. It specifies CASSLMGGQETQYF.

This clonotype showed up many times. CDR3 nucleotide sequence: TGCAGTGCCCCGCCAGGGGGCGGTTCACCCCTCCACTTT. Its translation: CSAPPGGGSPLHF. The V and J genes are TRBV20-1 and TRBJ1-6, with 8 positions matching TRBD1. V lost 6 bases and J lost 9; bases outside the gene matches: 7. Per the germline V gene, CDR1 is DFQATT and CDR2 is SNEGSKA (reference sequence). This CDR3 is built from 13 residues.

The rearrangement links TRBV27 to TRBJ2-5; tentative D call: TRBD2 (6 bases). The CDR3 length is 15 residues. Germline CDR1 and CDR2: MNHEY and SMNVEV (reference sequence). V was cut by 9 bases and J by 5 bases, with 22 bases left in between. CDR3 sequence reads: CARVGRGHGGETQYF. The CDR3, as DNA: TGTGCCAGGGTCGGCCGGGGCCATGGAGGGGAGACCCAGTACTTC.

This clonotype has only a few counts. The V and J genes are TRBV20-1 and TRBJ2-4; D is possibly TRBD1 or TRBD2 (7 bases each). The germline gives CDR1 DFQATT, CDR2 SNEGSKA (reference sequence). The CDR3 runs to 14 residues. V lost 6 bases to trimming and J lost 16 bases, with 28 bases between them. The CDR3 DNA sequence: TGCAGTGCCCACCCTGGCGGGGGTAGGGGGCGGAGTTACTTC. Its translation is CSAHPGGGRGRSYF.

The sample holds a few counts of this clonotype. This chain uses TRBV20-1 with TRBJ1-1; D uncertain. Germline V gives CDR1 DFQATT, CDR2 SNEGSKA (reference sequence). This CDR3 has 15 amino acids. Trimming took off 6 bases at V and 1 base at J, with 18 bases between the two ends. Here the CDR3 reads CSAQNQTTTNTEAFF. The CDR3 nucleotides are TGCAGTGCCCAGAACCAGACAACGACGAACACTGAAGCTTTCTTT.

V usage is TRBV6-2 or TRBV6-3 and J usage is TRBJ2-6, with TRBD1 identical over 7 bases. With V trimmed by 6 bases and J by 0 bases, 11 bases remained unmatched. The CDR3 is 18 amino acids. Per the germline V gene, CDR1 is MNHEY and CDR2 is SVGEGT. The CDR3 DNA follows: TGTGCCAGCAGACACAAGACAGGGACAATCTCTGGGGCCAACGTCCTGACTTTC. Translation gives CASRHKTGTISGANVLTF.

This chain connects TRBV7-2 to TRBJ2-1; 12 bases are shared with TRBD2. This CDR3 contains 15 residues. In germline, CDR1 is SGHTA, CDR2 FQGNSA. V shed 7 bases and J 4 bases; nucleotides not matched to a gene: 5. CDR3 sequence: CASILTSGGYNEQFF. As DNA, the CDR3 is TGTGCCAGCATCCTGACTAGCGGGGGTTACAATGAGCAGTTCTTC. Combining the CDR3 with reference TRBV7-2 and TRBJ2-1 gives the whole variable domain GAGVSQSPSNKVTEKGKDVELRCDPISGHTALYWYRQSLGQGLEFLIYFQGNSAPDKSGLPSDRFSAERTGGSVSTLTIQRTQQEDSAVYLCASILTSGGYNEQFFGPGTRLTVL.

The genes are TRBV5-4 and TRBJ2-2; D gene uncertain. V lost 4 bases, J lost 8 bases, and 9 bases lay in between. The CDR3 length is 12 residues. The V gene's germline CDR1 is SGHNT and CDR2 YYREEE (reference sequence). The CDR3 here is CASSPLQGELFF. The CDR3 DNA reads TGTGCCAGCAGCCCTCTTCAGGGGGAGCTGTTTTTT. The variable domain in full, completed from reference TRBV5-4 and TRBJ2-2, reads ETGVTQSPTHLIKTRGQQVTLRCSSQSGHNTVSWYQQALGQGPQFIFQYYREEENGRGNFPPRFSGLQFPNYSSELNVNALELDDSALYLCASSPLQGELFFGEGSRLTVL.